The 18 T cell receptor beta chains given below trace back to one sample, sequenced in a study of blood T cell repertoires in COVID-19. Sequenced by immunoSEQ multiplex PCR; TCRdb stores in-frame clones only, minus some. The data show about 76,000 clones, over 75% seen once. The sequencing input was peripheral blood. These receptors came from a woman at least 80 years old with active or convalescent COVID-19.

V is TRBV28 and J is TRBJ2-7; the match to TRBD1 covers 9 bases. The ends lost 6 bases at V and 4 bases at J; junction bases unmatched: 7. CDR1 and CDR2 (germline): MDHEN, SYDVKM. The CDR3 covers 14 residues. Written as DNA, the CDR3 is TGTGCCAGCAGACCGGACAGGGGAAGATACGAGCAGTACTTC. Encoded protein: CASRPDRGRYEQYF.

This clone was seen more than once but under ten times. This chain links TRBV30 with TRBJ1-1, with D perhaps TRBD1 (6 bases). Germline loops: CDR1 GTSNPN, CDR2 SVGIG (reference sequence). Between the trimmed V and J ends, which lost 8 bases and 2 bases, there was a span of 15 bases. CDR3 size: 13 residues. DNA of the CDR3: TGTGCCCAAAGCAGGGGCCGAAACACTGAAGCTTTCTTT. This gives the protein CAQSRGRNTEAFF.

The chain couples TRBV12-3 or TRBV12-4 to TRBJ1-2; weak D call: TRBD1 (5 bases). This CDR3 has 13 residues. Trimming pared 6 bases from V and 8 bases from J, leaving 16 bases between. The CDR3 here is CASSPQGAFGYTF. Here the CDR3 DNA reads TGTGCCAGCAGCCCCCAGGGTGCCTTCGGCTACACCTTC.

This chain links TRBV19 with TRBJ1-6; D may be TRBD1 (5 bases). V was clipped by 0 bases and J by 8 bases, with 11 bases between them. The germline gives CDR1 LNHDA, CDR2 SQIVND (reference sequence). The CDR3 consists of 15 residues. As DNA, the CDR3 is TGTGCCAGTAGTATAGATCAAGGGGATCATTCACCCCTCCACTTT. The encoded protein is CASSIDQGDHSPLHF.

CDR3 sequence reads: CASRDSEYNEQFF. DNA for the CDR3: TGTGCCAGCCGGGACAGTGAGTACAATGAGCAGTTCTTC. The gene calls are TRBV14 and TRBJ2-1, with 7 bases aligning to TRBD1. There are 13 residues in the CDR3. Germline CDR1 SGHDN, CDR2 FVKESK. Trimming cost V 8 bases and J 4 bases; bases outside gene matches: 5.

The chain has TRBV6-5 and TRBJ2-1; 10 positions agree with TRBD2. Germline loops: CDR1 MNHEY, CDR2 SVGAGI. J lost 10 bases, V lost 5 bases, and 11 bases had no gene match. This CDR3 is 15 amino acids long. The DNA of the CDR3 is TGTGCCAGCAGTCGGCCAGCGGGGGGGCTAGAAGAGCAGTTCTTC. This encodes CASSRPAGGLEEQFF.

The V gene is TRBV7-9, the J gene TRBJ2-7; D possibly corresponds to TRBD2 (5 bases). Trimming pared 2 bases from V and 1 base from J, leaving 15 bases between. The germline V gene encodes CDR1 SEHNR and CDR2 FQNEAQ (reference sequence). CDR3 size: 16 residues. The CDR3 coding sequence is TGTGCCAGCAGCTTATCCTCGGGAACGGGGTCCTACGAGCAGTACTTC. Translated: CASSLSSGTGSYEQYF.

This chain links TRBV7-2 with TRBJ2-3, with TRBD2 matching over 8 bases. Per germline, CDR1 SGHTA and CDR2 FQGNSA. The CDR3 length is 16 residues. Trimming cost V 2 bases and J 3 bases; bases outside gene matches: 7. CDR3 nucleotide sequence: TGTGCCAGCAGCTTAATGGCGGGGGGTGGGACAGATACGCAGTATTTT. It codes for CASSLMAGGGTDTQYF.

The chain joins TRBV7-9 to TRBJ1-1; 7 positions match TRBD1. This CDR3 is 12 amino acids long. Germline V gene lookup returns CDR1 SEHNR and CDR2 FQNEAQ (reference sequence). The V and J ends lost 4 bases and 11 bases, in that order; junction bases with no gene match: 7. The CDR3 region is CASSSDRVRAFF. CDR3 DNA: TGTGCCAGCAGCTCCGACAGGGTAAGGGCTTTCTTT.

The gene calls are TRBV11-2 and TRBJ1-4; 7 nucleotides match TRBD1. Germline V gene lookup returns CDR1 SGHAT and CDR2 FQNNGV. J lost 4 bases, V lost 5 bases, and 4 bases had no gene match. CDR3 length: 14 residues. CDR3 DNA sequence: TGTGCCAGCAGCGGGGACAGATATAATGAAAAACTGTTTTTT. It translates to CASSGDRYNEKLFF.

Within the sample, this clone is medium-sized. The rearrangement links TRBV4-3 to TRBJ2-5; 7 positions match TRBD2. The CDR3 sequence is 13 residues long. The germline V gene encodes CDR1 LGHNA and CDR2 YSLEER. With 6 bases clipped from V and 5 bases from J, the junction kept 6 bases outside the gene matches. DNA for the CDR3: TGCGCCAGCAGTACGACTAGCTGGGAGACCCAGTACTTC. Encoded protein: CASSTTSWETQYF.

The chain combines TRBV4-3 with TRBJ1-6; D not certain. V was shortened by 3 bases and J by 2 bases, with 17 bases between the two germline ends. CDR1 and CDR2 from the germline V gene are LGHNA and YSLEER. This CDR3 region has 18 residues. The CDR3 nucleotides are TGCGCCAGCAGCCATAATCATGGAGGGAGCGCCTATAATTCACCCCTCCACTTT. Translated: CASSHNHGGSAYNSPLHF.

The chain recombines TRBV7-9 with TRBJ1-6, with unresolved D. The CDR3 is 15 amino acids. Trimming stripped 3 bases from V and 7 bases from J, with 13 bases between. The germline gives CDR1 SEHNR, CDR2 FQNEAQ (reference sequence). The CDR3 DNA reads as TGTGCCAGCAGCTTGGAAGGGAGCGGGAATTCACCCCTCCACTTT. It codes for CASSLEGSGNSPLHF. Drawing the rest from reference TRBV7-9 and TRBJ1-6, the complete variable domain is DTGVSQNPRHKITKRGQNVTFRCDPISEHNRLYWYRQTLGQGPEFLTYFQNEAQLEKSRLLSDRFSAERPKGSFSTLEIQRTEQGDSAMYLCASSLEGSGNSPLHFGNGTRLTVT.

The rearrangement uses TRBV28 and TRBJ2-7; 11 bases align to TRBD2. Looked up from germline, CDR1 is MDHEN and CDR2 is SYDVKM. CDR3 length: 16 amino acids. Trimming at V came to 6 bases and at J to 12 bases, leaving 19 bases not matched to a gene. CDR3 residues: CASSVERSGLAGGWYF. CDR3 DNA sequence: TGTGCCAGCAGCGTCGAGCGAAGTGGGCTAGCGGGAGGCTGGTACTTC.

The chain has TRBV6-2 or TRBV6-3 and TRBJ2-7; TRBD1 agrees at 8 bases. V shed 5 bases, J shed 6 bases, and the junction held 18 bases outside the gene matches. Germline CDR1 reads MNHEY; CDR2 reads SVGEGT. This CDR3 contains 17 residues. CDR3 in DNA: TGTGCCAGCAGTAAAAACCCCGGACAGGGTCTAAAAGGCGAGCAGTACTTC. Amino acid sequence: CASSKNPGQGLKGEQYF.

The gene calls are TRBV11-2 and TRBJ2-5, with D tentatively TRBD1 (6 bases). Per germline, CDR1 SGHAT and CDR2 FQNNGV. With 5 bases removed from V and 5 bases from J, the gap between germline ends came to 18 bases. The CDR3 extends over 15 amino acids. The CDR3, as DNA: TGTGCCAGCAGCATACTGGACAGAAGGCCGGAGACCCAGTACTTC. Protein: CASSILDRRPETQYF.

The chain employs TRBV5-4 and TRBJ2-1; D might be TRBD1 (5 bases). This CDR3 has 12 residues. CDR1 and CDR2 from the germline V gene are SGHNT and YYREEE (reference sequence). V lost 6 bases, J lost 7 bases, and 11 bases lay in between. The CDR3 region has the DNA TGTGCCAGCAAGGGGAAGAGGAATGAGCAGTTCTTC. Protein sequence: CASKGKRNEQFF. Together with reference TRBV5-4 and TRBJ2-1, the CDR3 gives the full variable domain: ETGVTQSPTHLIKTRGQQVTLRCSSQSGHNTVSWYQQALGQGPQFIFQYYREEENGRGNFPPRFSGLQFPNYSSELNVNALELDDSALYLCASKGKRNEQFFGPGTRLTVL.

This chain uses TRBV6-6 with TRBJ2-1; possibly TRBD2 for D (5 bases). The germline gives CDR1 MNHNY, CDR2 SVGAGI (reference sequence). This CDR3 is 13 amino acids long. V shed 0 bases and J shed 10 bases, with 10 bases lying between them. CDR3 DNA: TGTGCCAGCAGTTACTCCCTAAGAGGGGAGCAGTTCTTC. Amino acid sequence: CASSYSLRGEQFF.